The entry below describes one T cell receptor (beta chain). The antigen is unknown. TCRdb's copy holds only in-frame clones and misses some; the assay was immunoSEQ multiplex PCR. Of about 190,000 clones in the sample, around 88% were seen once. The source of the sample is a study of cytomegalovirus exposure and HLA in healthy donors. CDR3 length: 15 amino acids. Germline V CDR1 and CDR2: SGDLS, YYNGEE. V lost 4 bases and J lost 7, with 17 bases in between. General study results and limits: The classifier was said to identify cytomegalovirus status with high specificity and sensitivity. According to a subsequent analysis, TCR clusters from the first cohort were inclined to appear together in the roughly 120 validation repertoires.

The chain has TRBV9 and TRBJ1-4; D is perhaps TRBD1 (5 bases). The receptor's source is a woman aged 18-29 years in good health and CMV-seronegative. The sample taken for sequencing was PBMCs. CDR3 nucleotides: TGTGCCAGCAGCTCAGAGGCAGGGTATTTTGAAAAACTGTTTTTT. Residues: CASSSEAGYFEKLFF.